The source of this TCR beta chain is a study of T-cell reconstitution after alpha-beta-depleted transplantation in children. Unique molecular identifiers were incorporated during preparation of the TCRbeta library. TCRdb re-derived calls from the PCR reads in MiXCR, one entry per CDR3 protein. The sample comprises approximately 400,000 distinct CDR3 sequences, 15% to 20% of which are singletons, and approximately 28% rests with the top ten. As for this clonotype: Its antigen is as yet unknown.

The CDR3 extends over 17 amino acids. Trimming removed 6 bases from V and 9 bases from J; junction bases left unmatched: 17. Notes on the study in general: After transplant, at about two months, alpha-beta T cells were reportedly derived from several hundred expanded graft clones. T-cell counts and diversity at one year following transplant were attributed mainly to newly produced T cells.

The TCR originated in a boy under two years old who had a stem cell transplant for Wiskott-Aldrich syndrome, so the T cells may come from the graft donor. The chain recombines TRBV12-3 or TRBV12-4 with TRBJ2-2; 9 bases align to TRBD2. Here the sequenced sample was PBMCs, mostly from graft donor cells, taken 360 days after TCRalphabeta/CD19-depleted stem cell transplant. The CDR3 sequence is CASSRTSGTSHSRELFF. The DNA of the CDR3 is TGTGCCAGCAGCCGAACATCCGGGACTAGCCATAGTCGGGAGCTGTTTTTT.